The 3 T cell receptor beta chains listed next were all sequenced from one sample in a study of beta chain features in type 1 diabetes. Findings and limits, study-wide: Shortening that was moderate but significant affected the TCRB CDR3s of Type 1 diabetes patients in all four CD4+ subsets.

The authors reverse transcribed all of the isolated RNA, so sequencing captured expressed TCRB transcripts. Produced via immunoSEQ multiplex PCR; TCRdb's table is partial and in-frame only. The profile shows 200,000 to 250,000 clones, about a sixth of them singletons. These receptors have no identified antigens. The sample taken for sequencing was naive CD4+ T cells from blood. These TCRs come from a man aged 25-40 years with type 1 diabetes.

This CDR3 is CASSLSRLQQFF. The CDR3, as DNA: TGTGCCAGCAGTTTATCCCGGTTACAGCAGTTCTTC. The chain combines TRBV28 with TRBJ2-1; D call uncertain. The CDR3 consists of 12 residues. V was clipped by 1 base and J by 11 bases, with 9 bases between them. Germline V CDR1 and CDR2: MDHEN, SYDVKM.

This clone has more than one count but fewer than ten. CDR3 DNA: TGTGCCAGCAGCCCGTGGGGGAGAGGCGCCTACAATGAGCAGTTCTTC. Its translation is CASSPWGRGAYNEQFF. The chain joins TRBV14 to TRBJ2-1; D is possibly TRBD1 or TRBD2 (5 bases each). V lost 4 bases, J lost 2 bases, and 15 bases lay in between. Germline-derived CDR1 and CDR2 are SGHDN and FVKESK. The CDR3 has 16 residues. Complete variable domain (other parts from reference TRBV14 and TRBJ2-1): EAGVTQFPSHSVIEKGQTVTLRCDPISGHDNLYWYRRVMGKEIKFLLHFVKESKQDESGMPNNRFLAERTGGTYSTLKVQPAELEDSGVYFCASSPWGRGAYNEQFFGPGTRLTVL.

J is TRBJ2-3 and V is TRBV29-1; no definite D call. The CDR3 is 15 amino acids. Trimming shortened V by 1 base and J by 2 bases, and 13 bases separated the two germline ends. Per the germline V gene, CDR1 is SQVTM and CDR2 is ANQGSEA. The DNA of the CDR3 is TGCAGCGTTGAAGTCGCCAGCGCAAACACAGATACGCAGTATTTT. Translating it yields CSVEVASANTDTQYF.